This T cell receptor beta chain was sequenced in a study of T cell responses to AZD1222 COVID-19 vaccine. Clones were sequenced by immunoSEQ multiplex PCR, and TCRdb holds only the in-frame ones, with some missing. The sample yields 150,000 or so clones, 80% to 90% seen once. The CDR3 spans 13 residues. Trimming took 4 bases from V and 7 from J; bases not matched to a gene: 5. The clonotype was recovered from an adult in good health. This specimen consisted of peripheral blood, obtained on day 0 of AZD1222 vaccination. The chain carries TRBV12-3 or TRBV12-4 and TRBJ1-2, with 8 bases that match TRBD1. CDR3 sequence reads: CASSSGQGSGYTF. CDR3 nucleotides: TGTGCCAGCAGTTCCGGACAGGGATCTGGCTACACCTTC.